This T cell receptor (beta chain) was identified during a study of graft-versus-host responses after intestinal transplantation. Sequenced by immunoSEQ multiplex PCR; TCRdb stores in-frame clones only, minus some. The repertoire consists of over 20,000 clones, with around 44% occurring once and the leading ten covering 0.88%. CDR1 is SGHRS and CDR2 is YFSETQ in the germline V gene. There are 15 residues in the CDR3. Trimming cost V 3 bases and J 0 bases; bases outside gene matches: 6. There are a few counts of this clone. The sequenced sample was alloreactive CD4+ T cells from a mixed lymphocyte reaction culture, obtained before intestinal transplant. Documented subset: CFSE-low proliferating T cells sorted from approximately 6-day pre-transplant mixed lymphocyte reaction (GvH or HvG direction). This receptor was obtained from a human patient who received an intestinal transplant. V gene TRBV5-1 combines with J gene TRBJ2-7; 7 bases map to TRBD1. CDR3 in amino acids: CASSSSGGPSYEQYF. CDR3 DNA: TGCGCCAGCAGCTCCTCAGGGGGACCCTCCTACGAGCAGTACTTC.